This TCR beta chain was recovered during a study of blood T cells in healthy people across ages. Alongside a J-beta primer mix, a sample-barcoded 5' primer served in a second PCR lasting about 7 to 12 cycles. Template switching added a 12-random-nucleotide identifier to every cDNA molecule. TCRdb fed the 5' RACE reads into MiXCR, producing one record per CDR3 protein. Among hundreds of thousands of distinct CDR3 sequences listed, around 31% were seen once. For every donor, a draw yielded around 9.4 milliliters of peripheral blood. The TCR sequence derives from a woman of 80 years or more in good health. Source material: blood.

The CDR3 loop reads CASTKAFGTGEKLFF. The CDR3 coding sequence is TGTGCCAGCACGAAAGCATTTGGGACCGGTGAAAAACTGTTTTTT. This chain uses TRBV7-2 with TRBJ1-4, with D maybe TRBD1 (5 bases). CDR1 is SGHTA, CDR2 FQGNSA, per germline. The CDR3 has 15 amino acids. Deletions cut 7 bases from V and 7 bases from J, with 19 bases between.